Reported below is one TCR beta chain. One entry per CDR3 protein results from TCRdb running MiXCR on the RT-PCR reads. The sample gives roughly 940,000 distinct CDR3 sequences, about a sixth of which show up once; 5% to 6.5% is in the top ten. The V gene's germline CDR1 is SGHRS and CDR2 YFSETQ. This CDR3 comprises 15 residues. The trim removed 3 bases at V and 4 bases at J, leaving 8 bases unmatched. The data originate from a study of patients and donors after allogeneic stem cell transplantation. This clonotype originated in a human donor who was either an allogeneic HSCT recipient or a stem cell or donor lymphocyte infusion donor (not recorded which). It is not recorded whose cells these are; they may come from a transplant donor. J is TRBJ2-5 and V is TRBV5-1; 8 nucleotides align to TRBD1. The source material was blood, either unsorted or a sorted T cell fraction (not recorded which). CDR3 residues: CASSSQTGVIETQYF. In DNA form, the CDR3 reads TGCGCCAGCAGCTCTCAGACAGGGGTAATAGAGACCCAGTACTTC. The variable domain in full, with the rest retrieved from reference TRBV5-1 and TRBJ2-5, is KAGVTQTPRYLIKTRGQQVTLSCSPISGHRSVSWYQQTPGQGLQFLFEYFSETQRNKGNFPGRFSGRQFSNSRSEMNVSTLELGDSALYLCASSSQTGVIETQYFGPGTRLLVL.